Following are 27 T cell receptor beta chains from one sample sequenced in a study of tumor-infiltrating lymphocytes in primary liver carcinoma. A constant-region primer primed TCR beta cDNA synthesis from about 550 ng of total RNA. Libraries covering TCR beta were generated through three nested multiplex PCR rounds (using a slightly modified ARM-PCR). Primers for the first two PCR rounds were TRBV1-TRBV30 forward primers and a C-beta reverse primer (10 cycles per round). TCRdb re-called the multiplex PCR reads with MiXCR, one entry per CDR3 protein. This table holds just under 55,000 distinct CDR3 sequences, 70% to 80% found once. Each 20-30 mg portion of unsorted bulk tissue served as the source for co-extraction of RNA and DNA. Sequenced: liver tumor tissue from sampling region 2. The subset denotes: tumor region T2, inferior pole. All receptors derive from a man aged 40-55 years with primary liver carcinoma and hepatitis B virus infection.

Note on this clonotype: The junction differs from germline at one of its ends, possibly a read error. The chain links TRBV11-2 to TRBJ2-7; D gene ambiguous. Germline assignment: CDR1 SGHAT and CDR2 FQNNGV. The length of the CDR3 is 13 residues. CDR3 DNA sequence: TGTGCCAGCCCCAAAGAGGCGCACTACAAGCAGTACTTC. The encoded protein is CASPKEAHYKQYF.

The sample holds many counts of this clonotype. The chain is built from TRBV29-1 and TRBJ1-3; perhaps TRBD1 as D (6 bases). V lost 6 bases, J lost 0 bases, and 9 bases lay in between. Germline lookup yields CDR1 SQVTM and CDR2 ANQGSEA. The CDR3 has 13 amino acids. CDR3 in amino acids: CSVTDSSGNTIYF. DNA for the CDR3: TGCAGCGTGACGGACAGCTCTGGAAACACCATATATTTT.

About this clonotype: This may be a read error, as it is one base from a much larger clone. This chain connects TRBV7-8 to TRBJ2-5; D is undetermined. The CDR3 spans 14 residues. Trimming shortened V by 5 bases and J by 5 bases, and 15 bases separated the two germline ends. CDR1 SGHVS and CDR2 FQNEAQ come from the germline V gene. The CDR3: CASSIEAGVETQYF. The CDR3 DNA reads TGTGCCAGCAGCATAGAGGCAGGAGTGGAGACCCAGTACTTC.

This clonotype was detected once. A much more abundant neighbour one base away suggests this may be a read error. The chain uses TRBV7-9 and TRBJ2-7; D gene unclear. V lost 2 bases, J lost 1 base, and 12 bases lay in between. Looked up from germline, CDR1 is SEHNR and CDR2 is FQNEAQ (reference sequence). There are 15 residues in the CDR3. CDR3 DNA sequence: TGTGCCAGCAGCTTAACGAATAGGGAATCCTACGAGCAGTACTTC. The encoded protein is CASSLTNRESYEQYF.

Worth noting for this clonotype: Lacking the conserved final phenylalanine or tryptophan, this CDR3 likely reflects a read error. It is unclear where the CDR3 begins or ends on the DNA, so no DNA is shown, and the CDR3 is as TCRdb lists it. V gene TRBV28 combines with J gene TRBJ1-1; the table's TRBD1 call for D was not verified on the DNA. Germline V lookup: CDR1 MDHEN, CDR2 SYDVKM. The CDR3 region is 16 residues in length, termini included. The CDR3 here is CASTLAFVGAGTEASL.

As to this clonotype: The junction does not match germline at one end; this may be a read error. The rearrangement links TRBV28 to TRBJ2-6; D might be TRBD1 or TRBD2, each matching 6 bases. The length of the CDR3 is 17 residues. Germline CDR1 reads MDHEN; CDR2 reads SYDVKM. The CDR3, as DNA: TGTGCCAGCAAAGGCAGGACGGGTAAAAGGGGGGCCAACGTCCTGTCTTTC. This encodes CASKGRTGKRGANVLSF.

About this clonotype itself: At one boundary the junction diverges from the germline segment, which might be a read error. The genes are TRBV10-3 and TRBJ2-2; D gene uncertain. The CDR3 extends over 14 amino acids. Looked up from germline, CDR1 is ENHRY and CDR2 is SYGVKD. The CDR3, as DNA: TGTGCCATCAGGACCCATGAAAACACCCGGGAGCTGTTTTTT. Its translation: CAIRTHENTRELFF.

The chain has TRBV6-5 and TRBJ2-3; D assignment may be TRBD1 or TRBD2 (5 bases each). Trimming left V 7 bases short and J 2 bases short, with 13 bases between. CDR1 and CDR2 from the germline V gene are MNHEY and SVGAGI. This CDR3 is built from 14 residues. The CDR3, as DNA: TGTGCCAGCACTTGGGACCGACACACAGATACGCAGTATTTT. Translation: CASTWDRHTDTQYF.

This clonotype was seen repeatedly, ten times or more. The V gene is TRBV6-2 or TRBV6-3, the J gene TRBJ2-3; TRBD2 might be the D (5 bases). Trimming took off 4 bases at V and 0 bases at J, with 14 bases between the two ends. Germline V lookup: CDR1 MNHEY, CDR2 SVGEGT. CDR3 size: 16 residues. CDR3 protein: CASSSLFGMSTDTQYF. In DNA form, the CDR3 reads TGTGCCAGCAGTTCCCTCTTCGGGATGAGCACAGATACGCAGTATTTT.

As concerns this clonotype: One end of the junction fails to match germline, which may point to a read error. This chain connects TRBV5-5 to TRBJ1-2; 11 nucleotides agree with TRBD1. The germline V gene encodes CDR1 SGHKS and CDR2 YYEKEE (reference sequence). This CDR3 has 14 residues. The DNA for the CDR3 is TGTGCCAGCAGCCCTGGGACAGGGGGTTATGGCTGCACCTTC. Encoded protein: CASSPGTGGYGCTF. Supplemented by reference TRBV5-5 and TRBJ1-2, the full variable domain reads DAGVTQSPTHLIKTRGQQVTLRCSPISGHKSVSWYQQVLGQGPQFIFQYYEKEERGRGNFPDRFSARQFPNYSSELNVNALLLGDSALYLCASSPGTGGYGCTFGSGTRLTVV.

Worth noting for this clonotype: Because the CDR3 is missing its conserved closing phenylalanine or tryptophan, this is likely a read error. J is TRBJ2-7 and V is TRBV5-6; D is possibly TRBD1 (6 bases). The CDR3 loop spans 15 amino acids. Germline V gives CDR1 SGHDT, CDR2 YYEEEE. The CDR3 loop is CASSSGQSSSYEQYS. CDR3 in DNA: TGTGCCAGCAGCTCCGGACAGTCGAGTTCCTACGAACAGTACTCC.

The chain carries TRBV6-6 and TRBJ2-7; D uncertain. Germline V lookup: CDR1 MNHNY, CDR2 SVGAGI (reference sequence). Trimming cost V 8 bases and J 5 bases, with 10 bases left between them. CDR3 length equals 11 residues. The CDR3: CASGQSNEQYF. The CDR3 DNA reads as TGTGCCAGCGGCCAATCGAACGAGCAGTACTTC.

The table lists this clonotype with a few counts. This CDR3 is missing its conserved last phenylalanine or tryptophan, likely due to a read error. This chain uses TRBV29-1 with TRBJ2-7; possible D gene TRBD2, 7 bases. From germline, CDR1 is SQVTM and CDR2 ANQGSEA. Trimming shortened V by 5 bases and J by 5 bases, and 25 bases separated the two germline ends. This CDR3 region has 16 residues. The CDR3 DNA reads TGCAGCGTTTCTAGGGGGGCCAGGAGCGGGATAGACGAGCAGTACCTC. Translated, it gives CSVSRGARSGIDEQYL.

The chain carries TRBV6-1 and TRBJ2-3, with D maybe TRBD1 (5 bases). This CDR3 contains 14 residues. Trimming cost V 7 bases and J 2 bases, with 13 bases left between them. Germline assignment: CDR1 MNHNS and CDR2 SASEGT. The chain's CDR3 is CASKYRTLTDTQYF. Here the CDR3 DNA reads TGTGCCAGCAAATACAGGACCCTCACAGATACGCAGTATTTT.

This clonotype occurred once. Mismatch with germline at one junction end may stem from a read error. The chain links TRBV6-5 to TRBJ2-3; D gene unclear. The length of the CDR3 is 14 residues. CDR1 and CDR2 from the germline V gene are MNHEY and SVGAGI. The CDR3: CAGSYQTPTATQYF. The CDR3 coding sequence is TGTGCCGGCAGTTACCAAACTCCCACAGCTACGCAGTATTTT.

By sample share, this clonotype is medium-sized. The chain employs TRBV11-2 and TRBJ2-1; TRBD1 or TRBD2 may be the D gene (5 bases each). This CDR3 comprises 22 residues. V gave up 5 bases and J gave up 0 bases, with 32 bases separating them. CDR1 and CDR2 from the germline V gene are SGHAT and FQNNGV. CDR3 in amino acids: CASSLSYRGPVKQVRSYNEQFF. CDR3 nucleotide sequence: TGTGCCAGCAGCCTCTCCTACCGGGGTCCCGTGAAACAGGTTCGCTCCTACAATGAGCAGTTCTTC.

Remarks on this clonotype: A read error is likely, as this CDR3 ends without the conserved phenylalanine or tryptophan. J is TRBJ1-1 and V is TRBV6-1; D might be TRBD1 (5 bases). Between the trimmed V and J ends, which lost 3 bases and 5 bases, there was a span of 10 bases. Germline CDR1 reads MNHNS; CDR2 reads SASEGT. The CDR3 totals 13 residues. The CDR3 nucleotides are TGTGCCAGCAGTGATGGATGGGGGACTGAAGCTTTCTTA. Protein: CASSDGWGTEAFL.

In the case of this clonotype: The junction departs from germline at one end; a sequencing error may be responsible. This rearrangement joins TRBV11-2 to TRBJ2-1, with D perhaps TRBD2 (5 bases). Germline loops: CDR1 SGHAT, CDR2 FQNNGV. The length of the CDR3 is 16 residues. The CDR3 region is CASSQWWTPLEDEQFF. CDR3 DNA: TGTGCCAGCAGCCAGTGGTGGACTCCCCTAGAGGATGAGCAGTTCTTT.

Note on this clonotype: This may come from a read error, since a much larger clone is one base off. The chain joins TRBV20-1 to TRBJ2-7, with D maybe TRBD1 (6 bases). CDR1 is DFQATT, CDR2 SNEGSKA, per germline (reference sequence). The CDR3 runs 10 residues. CDR3 sequence reads: CRAGEYEQYF. For the CDR3, the DNA is TGCAGAGCAGGGGAATACGAGCAGTACTTC.

Comments on this clonotype: One junction end does not reproduce the germline sequence, and a read error may be involved. This chain joins TRBV10-3 and TRBJ2-3; D gene unclear. CDR1 and CDR2 (germline): ENHRY, SYGVKD. The CDR3 contains 16 residues. The CDR3: CATSESTWIPTDTQYF. The CDR3 region has the DNA TGTGCCACCAGTGAGTCTACATGGATTCCCACAGATACGCAGTATTTT.

This chain links TRBV4-2 with TRBJ1-1, with 10 nucleotides matching TRBD1. V lost 5 bases to trimming and J lost 2 bases; unmatched junction nucleotides: 14. The V gene's germline CDR1 is LGHNA and CDR2 YNFKEQ. The CDR3 loop spans 18 amino acids. The CDR3 DNA follows: TGTGCCAGCAGCACTTACCGGGACAGGGGAATTCTCAACACTGAAGCTTTCTTT. Protein sequence: CASSTYRDRGILNTEAFF.

Concerning this clonotype itself: The junction departs from the called germline gene at one end, perhaps through a read error. This chain links TRBV11-2 with TRBJ2-1; TRBD2 is a possible D gene (5 bases). The CDR3 runs to 15 residues. Germline V gene sequence: CDR1 SGHAT, CDR2 FQNNGV. The CDR3 nucleotides read TGTGCCAGCAGCTTATTCGATAGGGCCGGGAATGAACAGTTCTTC. It encodes CASSLFDRAGNEQFF.

On this clonotype itself: One junction end disagrees with the germline gene, perhaps due to a read error. The V call is TRBV6-5, the J call TRBJ1-4; 8 bases agree with TRBD1. Germline CDR1 and CDR2: MNHEY and SVGAGI. The CDR3 length is 15 residues. The chain's CDR3 is CASSYRTGPDERLVF. DNA for the CDR3: TGTGCCAGCAGTTACAGGACAGGGCCAGATGAAAGACTGGTTTTT.

Concerning this clonotype itself: The CDR3 ends on some other residue instead of the conserved phenylalanine or tryptophan, so this is likely a read error. The CDR3 DNA is TGTGCCAGCAGCTTGGATATTCTGGAGACCCAGTACTCC. Its translation: CASSLDILETQYS. The chain employs TRBV11-2 and TRBJ2-5; D remains ambiguous. The V gene lost 3 bases and the J gene lost 5 bases, with 10 bases spanning the gap. Germline values: CDR1 SGHAT, CDR2 FQNNGV. This CDR3 is built from 13 residues.

Note on this clonotype: The final CDR3 position lacks the conserved phenylalanine or tryptophan, pointing to a likely read error. The rearrangement links TRBV11-2 to TRBJ2-2; 9 nucleotides match TRBD2. The CDR3 totals 16 residues. The germline V gene encodes CDR1 SGHAT and CDR2 FQNNGV. V was clipped by 1 base and J by 9 bases; unmatched bases: 9. The CDR3 sequence: CASSLVSLAGTWELFS. DNA of the CDR3: TGTGCCAGCAGCTTAGTGTCGCTAGCGGGAACCTGGGAGCTGTTTTCT.

A remark on this clonotype: The conserved closing phenylalanine or tryptophan is absent in this CDR3, likely reflecting a read error. The chain recombines TRBV11-2 with TRBJ2-1; maybe TRBD1 (5 bases). The CDR3 spans 13 residues. The germline V gene has CDR1 SGHAT and CDR2 FQNNGV. With 11 bases removed from V and 8 bases from J, the gap between germline ends came to 19 bases. CDR3 nucleotides: TGTGCCGACAGCTTTAATGATGCCTATGAGCAGTTCCTC. This translates into CADSFNDAYEQFL.

Details on this clonotype: An end of the junction differs from the germline gene, which may be a read error. The chain links TRBV6-5 to TRBJ2-6; 7 nucleotides align to TRBD1. The CDR3 has 17 amino acids. CDR1 MNHEY and CDR2 SVGAGI come from the germline V gene. The CDR3 sequence: CASRLRQGSSGANVMTF. CDR3 nucleotide sequence: TGTGCCAGCAGATTAAGACAGGGATCCTCTGGGGCCAACGTCATGACTTTC.